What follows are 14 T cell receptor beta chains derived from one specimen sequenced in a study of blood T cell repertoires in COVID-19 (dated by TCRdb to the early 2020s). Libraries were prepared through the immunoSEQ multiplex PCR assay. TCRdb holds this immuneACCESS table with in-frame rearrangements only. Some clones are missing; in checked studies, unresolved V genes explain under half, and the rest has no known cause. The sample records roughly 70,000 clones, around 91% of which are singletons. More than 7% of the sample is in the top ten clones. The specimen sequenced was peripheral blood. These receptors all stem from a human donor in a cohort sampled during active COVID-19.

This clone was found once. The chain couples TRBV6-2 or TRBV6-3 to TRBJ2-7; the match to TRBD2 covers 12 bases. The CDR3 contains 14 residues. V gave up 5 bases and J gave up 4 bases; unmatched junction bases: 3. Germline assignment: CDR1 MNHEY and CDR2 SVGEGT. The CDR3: CASSVTSGGYEQYF. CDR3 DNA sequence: TGTGCCAGCAGTGTGACTAGCGGGGGTTACGAGCAGTACTTC.

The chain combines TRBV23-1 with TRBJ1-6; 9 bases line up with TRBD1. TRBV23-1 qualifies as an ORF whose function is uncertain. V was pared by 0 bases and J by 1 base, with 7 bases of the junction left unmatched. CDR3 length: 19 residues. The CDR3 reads CASSQSGQGRQSYNSPLHF. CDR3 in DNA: TGCGCCAGCAGTCAATCCGGACAGGGGAGGCAGTCCTATAATTCACCCCTCCACTTT.

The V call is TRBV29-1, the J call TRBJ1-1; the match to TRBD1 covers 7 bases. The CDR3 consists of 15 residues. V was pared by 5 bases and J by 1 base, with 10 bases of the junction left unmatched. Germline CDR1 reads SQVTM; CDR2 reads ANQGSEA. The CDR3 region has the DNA TGCAGCGTTTCTTCCCCCAGGGGGAGGAACACTGAAGCTTTCTTT. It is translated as CSVSSPRGRNTEAFF. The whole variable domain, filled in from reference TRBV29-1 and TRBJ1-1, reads SAVISQKPSRDICQRGTSLTIQCQVDSQVTMMFWYRQQPGQSLTLIATANQGSEATYESGFVIDKFPISRPNLTFSTLTVSNMSPEDSSIYLCSVSSPRGRNTEAFFGQGTRLTVV.

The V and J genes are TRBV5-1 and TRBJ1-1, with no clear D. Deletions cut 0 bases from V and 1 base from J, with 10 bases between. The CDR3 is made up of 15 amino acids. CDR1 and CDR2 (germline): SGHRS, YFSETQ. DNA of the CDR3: TGCGCCAGCAGCTTGGGAAGCGGTGAGAACACTGAAGCTTTCTTT. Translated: CASSLGSGENTEAFF.

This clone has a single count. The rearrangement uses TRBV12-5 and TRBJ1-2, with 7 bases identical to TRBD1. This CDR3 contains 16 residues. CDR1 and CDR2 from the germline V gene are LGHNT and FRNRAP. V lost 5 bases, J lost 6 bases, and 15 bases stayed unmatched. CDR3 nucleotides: TGTGCTAGTGGTCTATCTTCGACAGGGTTGTTCGATGGCTACACCTTC. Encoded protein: CASGLSSTGLFDGYTF.

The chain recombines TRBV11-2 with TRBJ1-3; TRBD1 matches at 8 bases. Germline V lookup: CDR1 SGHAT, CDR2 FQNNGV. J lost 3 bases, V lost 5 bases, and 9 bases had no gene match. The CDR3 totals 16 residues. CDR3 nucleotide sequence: TGTGCCAGCAGCCAGACCTGGACAGGGCTTGGAAACACCATATATTTT. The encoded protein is CASSQTWTGLGNTIYF.

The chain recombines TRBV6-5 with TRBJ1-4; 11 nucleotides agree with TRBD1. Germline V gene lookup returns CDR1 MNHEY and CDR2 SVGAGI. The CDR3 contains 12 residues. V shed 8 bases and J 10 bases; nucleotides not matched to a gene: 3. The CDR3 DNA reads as TGTGCCAGCCCGGGACAGGGGGGAAAACTGTTTTTT. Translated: CASPGQGGKLFF.

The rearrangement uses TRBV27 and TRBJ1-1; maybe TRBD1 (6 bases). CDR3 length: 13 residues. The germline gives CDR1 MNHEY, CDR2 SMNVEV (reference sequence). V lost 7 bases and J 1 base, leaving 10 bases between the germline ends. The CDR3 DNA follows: TGTGCCAGCACCCAGACAGGGAACACTGAAGCTTTCTTT. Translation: CASTQTGNTEAFF.

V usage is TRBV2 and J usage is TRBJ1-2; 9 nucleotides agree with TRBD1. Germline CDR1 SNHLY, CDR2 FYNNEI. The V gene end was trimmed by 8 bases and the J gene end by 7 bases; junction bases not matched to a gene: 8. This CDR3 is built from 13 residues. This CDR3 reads CASLMTGGIGYTF. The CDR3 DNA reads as TGTGCCAGCTTAATGACAGGGGGGATTGGCTACACCTTC.

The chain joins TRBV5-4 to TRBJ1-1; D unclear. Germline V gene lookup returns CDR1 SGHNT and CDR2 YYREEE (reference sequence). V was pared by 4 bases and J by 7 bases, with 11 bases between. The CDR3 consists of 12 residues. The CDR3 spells CASSLNYLEAFF. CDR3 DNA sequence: TGTGCCAGCAGCCTGAACTACCTTGAAGCTTTCTTT.

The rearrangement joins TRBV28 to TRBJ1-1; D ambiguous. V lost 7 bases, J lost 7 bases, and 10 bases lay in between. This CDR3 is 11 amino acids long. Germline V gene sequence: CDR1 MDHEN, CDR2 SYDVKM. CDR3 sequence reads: CASTDGIEAFF. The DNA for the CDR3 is TGTGCCAGCACAGACGGGATTGAAGCTTTCTTT.

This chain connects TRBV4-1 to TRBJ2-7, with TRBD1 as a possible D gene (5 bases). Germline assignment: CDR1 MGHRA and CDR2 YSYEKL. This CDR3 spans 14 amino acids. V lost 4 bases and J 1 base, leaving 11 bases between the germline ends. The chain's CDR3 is CASSPAGLSYEQYF. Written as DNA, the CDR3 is TGCGCCAGCAGCCCGGCAGGGCTTTCCTACGAGCAGTACTTC.

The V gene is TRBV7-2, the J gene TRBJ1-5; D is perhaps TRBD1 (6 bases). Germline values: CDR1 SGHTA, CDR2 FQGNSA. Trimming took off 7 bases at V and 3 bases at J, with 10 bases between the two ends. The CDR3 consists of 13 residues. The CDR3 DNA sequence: TGTGCCAGCAAAGGGGGTATCAATCAGCCCCAGCATTTT. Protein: CASKGGINQPQHF.

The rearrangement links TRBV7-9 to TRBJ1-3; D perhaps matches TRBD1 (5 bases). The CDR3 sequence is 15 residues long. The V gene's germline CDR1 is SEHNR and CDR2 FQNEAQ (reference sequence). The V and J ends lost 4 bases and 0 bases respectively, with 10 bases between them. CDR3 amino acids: CASSYGQVSGNTIYF. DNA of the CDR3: TGTGCCAGCAGCTACGGACAAGTCTCTGGAAACACCATATATTTT.